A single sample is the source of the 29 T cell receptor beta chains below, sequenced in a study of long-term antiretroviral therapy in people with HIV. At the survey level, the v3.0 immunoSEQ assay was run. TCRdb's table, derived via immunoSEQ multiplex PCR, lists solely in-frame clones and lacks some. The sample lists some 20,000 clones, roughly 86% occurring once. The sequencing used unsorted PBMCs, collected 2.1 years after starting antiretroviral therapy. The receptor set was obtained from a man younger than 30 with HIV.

The CDR3 reads CASSQVGTQYF. As DNA, the CDR3 is TGTGCCAGCAGCCAAGTAGGTACGCAGTATTTT. The chain has TRBV14 and TRBJ2-3; D remains ambiguous. This CDR3 has 11 amino acids. V was shortened by 1 base and J by 8 bases, with 4 bases between the two germline ends. Germline CDR1 reads SGHDN; CDR2 reads FVKESK.

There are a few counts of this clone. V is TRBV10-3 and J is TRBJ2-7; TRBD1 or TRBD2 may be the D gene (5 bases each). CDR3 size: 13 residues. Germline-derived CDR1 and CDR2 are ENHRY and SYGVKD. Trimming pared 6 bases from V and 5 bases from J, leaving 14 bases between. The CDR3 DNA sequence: TGTGCCATCAGCCGGGACCCCCAGGACGAGCAGTACTTC. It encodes CAISRDPQDEQYF.

The CDR3 coding sequence is TGCGCCAGCAGCCAACTGGGAAACACCATATATTTT. Its translation: CASSQLGNTIYF. The chain uses TRBV4-1 and TRBJ1-3; D unresolved. V lost 2 bases and J 4 bases, leaving 3 bases between the germline ends. Looked up from germline, CDR1 is MGHRA and CDR2 is YSYEKL. The CDR3 length is 12 residues.

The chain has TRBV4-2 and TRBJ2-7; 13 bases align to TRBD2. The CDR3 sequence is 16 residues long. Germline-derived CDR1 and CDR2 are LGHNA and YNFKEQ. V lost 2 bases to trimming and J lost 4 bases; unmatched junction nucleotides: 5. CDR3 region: CASSQPGLAGAYEQYF. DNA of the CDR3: TGTGCCAGCAGCCAACCTGGACTAGCGGGGGCTTACGAGCAGTACTTC.

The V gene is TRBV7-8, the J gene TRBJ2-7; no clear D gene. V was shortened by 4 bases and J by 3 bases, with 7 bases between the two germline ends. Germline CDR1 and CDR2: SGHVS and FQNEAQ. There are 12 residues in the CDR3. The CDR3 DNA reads TGTGCCAGCAGCTCGATAAGCTACGAGCAGTACTTC. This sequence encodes CASSSISYEQYF.

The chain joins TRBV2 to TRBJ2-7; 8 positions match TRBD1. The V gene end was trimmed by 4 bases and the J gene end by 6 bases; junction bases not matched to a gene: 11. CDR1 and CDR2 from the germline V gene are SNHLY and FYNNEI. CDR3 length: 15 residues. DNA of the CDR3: TGTGCCAGCAGTGCAGGACAGGGAGCCCCCCTCGAGCAGTACTTC. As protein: CASSAGQGAPLEQYF.

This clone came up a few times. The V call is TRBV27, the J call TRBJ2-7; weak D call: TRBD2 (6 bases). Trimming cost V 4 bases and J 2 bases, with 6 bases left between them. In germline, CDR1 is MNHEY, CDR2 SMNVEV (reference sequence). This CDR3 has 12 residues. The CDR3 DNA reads TGTGCCAGCAGTTCGGGAGCCTACGAGCAGTACTTC. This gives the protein CASSSGAYEQYF.

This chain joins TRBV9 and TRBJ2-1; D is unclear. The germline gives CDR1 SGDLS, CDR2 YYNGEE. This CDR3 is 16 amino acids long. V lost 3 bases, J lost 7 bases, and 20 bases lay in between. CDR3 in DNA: TGTGCCAGCAGCGAGACCCTTGGGCGCCATCGGAATGAGCAGTTCTTC. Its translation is CASSETLGRHRNEQFF. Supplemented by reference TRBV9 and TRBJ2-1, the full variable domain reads DSGVTQTPKHLITATGQRVTLRCSPRSGDLSVYWYQQSLDQGLQFLIQYYNGEERAKGNILERFSAQQFPDLHSELNLSSLELGDSALYFCASSETLGRHRNEQFFGPGTRLTVL.

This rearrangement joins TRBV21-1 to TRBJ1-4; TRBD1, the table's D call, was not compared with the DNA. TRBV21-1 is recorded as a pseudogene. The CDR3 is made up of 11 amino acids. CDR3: CASTGQGELFF. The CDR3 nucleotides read TGTGCCAGCACGGGACAGGGGGAACTGTTTTTT.

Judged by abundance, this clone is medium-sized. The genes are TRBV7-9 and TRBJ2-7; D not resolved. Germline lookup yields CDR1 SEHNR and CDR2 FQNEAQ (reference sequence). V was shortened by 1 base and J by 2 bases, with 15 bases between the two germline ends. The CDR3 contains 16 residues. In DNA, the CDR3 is TGTGCCAGCAGCTTAGAGTTTTCAGAACGACCCTACGAGCAGTACTTC. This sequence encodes CASSLEFSERPYEQYF.

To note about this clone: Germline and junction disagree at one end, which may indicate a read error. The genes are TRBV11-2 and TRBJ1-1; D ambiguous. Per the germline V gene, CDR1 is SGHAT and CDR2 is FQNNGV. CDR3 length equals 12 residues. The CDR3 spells CAISGGNTEAFF. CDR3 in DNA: TGTGCCATCAGCGGAGGAAACACTGAAGCTTTCTTT.

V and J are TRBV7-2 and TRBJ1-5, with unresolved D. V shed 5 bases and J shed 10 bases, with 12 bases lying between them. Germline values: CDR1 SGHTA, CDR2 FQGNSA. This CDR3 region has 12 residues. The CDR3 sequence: CASSPSSSPQHF. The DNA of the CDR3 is TGTGCCAGCAGCCCCTCTTCTTCCCCCCAGCATTTT.

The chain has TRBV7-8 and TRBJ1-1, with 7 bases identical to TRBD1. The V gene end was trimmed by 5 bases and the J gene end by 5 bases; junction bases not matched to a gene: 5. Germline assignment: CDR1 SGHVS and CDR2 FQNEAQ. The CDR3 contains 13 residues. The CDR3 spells CASSAGGRTEAFF. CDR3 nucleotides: TGTGCCAGCAGCGCAGGGGGGCGGACTGAAGCTTTCTTT.

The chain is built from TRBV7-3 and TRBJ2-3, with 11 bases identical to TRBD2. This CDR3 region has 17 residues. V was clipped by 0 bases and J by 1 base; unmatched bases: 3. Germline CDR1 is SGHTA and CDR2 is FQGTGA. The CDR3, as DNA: TGTGCCAGCAGCTTAACCGGTAGCGGGGGGGGCACAGATACGCAGTATTTT. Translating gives CASSLTGSGGGTDTQYF.

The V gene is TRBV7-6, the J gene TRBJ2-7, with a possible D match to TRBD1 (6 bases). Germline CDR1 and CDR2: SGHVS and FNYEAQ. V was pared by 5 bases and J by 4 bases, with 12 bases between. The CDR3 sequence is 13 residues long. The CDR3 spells CASSPRGTYEQYF. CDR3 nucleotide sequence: TGTGCCAGCAGCCCCAGGGGCACTTACGAGCAGTACTTC.

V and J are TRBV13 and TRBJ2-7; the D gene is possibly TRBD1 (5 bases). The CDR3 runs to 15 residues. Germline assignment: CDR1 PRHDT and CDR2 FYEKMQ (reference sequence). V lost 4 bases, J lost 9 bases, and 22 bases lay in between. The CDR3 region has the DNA TGTGCCAGCAGCTCAGTTGGGGCATCCCTAAACGGGCAGTACTTC. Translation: CASSSVGASLNGQYF.

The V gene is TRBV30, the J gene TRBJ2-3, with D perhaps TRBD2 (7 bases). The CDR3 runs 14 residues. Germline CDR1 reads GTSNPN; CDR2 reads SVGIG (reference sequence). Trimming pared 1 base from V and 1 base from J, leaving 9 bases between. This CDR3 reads CAWSGGGGTDTQYF. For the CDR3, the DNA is TGTGCCTGGAGTGGAGGGGGGGGCACAGATACGCAGTATTTT.

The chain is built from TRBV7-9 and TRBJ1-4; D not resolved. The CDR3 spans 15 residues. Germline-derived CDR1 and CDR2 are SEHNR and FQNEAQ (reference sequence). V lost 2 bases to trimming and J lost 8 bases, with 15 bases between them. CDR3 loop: CASSLFVLAREKLFF. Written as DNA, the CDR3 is TGTGCCAGCAGCTTATTCGTACTGGCCAGGGAAAAACTGTTTTTT.

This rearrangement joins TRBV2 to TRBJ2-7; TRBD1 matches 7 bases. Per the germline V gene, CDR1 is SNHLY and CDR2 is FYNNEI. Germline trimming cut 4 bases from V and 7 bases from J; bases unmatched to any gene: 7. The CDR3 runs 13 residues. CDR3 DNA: TGTGCCAGCAGTGTTGGCAGGGGGTGGGAGCAGTACTTC. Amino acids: CASSVGRGWEQYF.

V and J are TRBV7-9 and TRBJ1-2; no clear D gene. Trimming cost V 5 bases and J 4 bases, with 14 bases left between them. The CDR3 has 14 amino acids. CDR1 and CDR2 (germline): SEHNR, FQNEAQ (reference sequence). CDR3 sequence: CASSLDPTSYGYTF. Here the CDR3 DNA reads TGTGCCAGCAGCCTAGACCCCACTTCCTATGGCTACACCTTC.

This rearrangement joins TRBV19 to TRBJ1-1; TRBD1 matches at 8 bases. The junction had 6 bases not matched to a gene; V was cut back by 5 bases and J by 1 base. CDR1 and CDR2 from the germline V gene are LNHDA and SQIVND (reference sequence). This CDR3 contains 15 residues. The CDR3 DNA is TGTGCCAGTAGTGCCCCCGGGACAGGGAACACTGAAGCTTTCTTT. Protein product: CASSAPGTGNTEAFF.

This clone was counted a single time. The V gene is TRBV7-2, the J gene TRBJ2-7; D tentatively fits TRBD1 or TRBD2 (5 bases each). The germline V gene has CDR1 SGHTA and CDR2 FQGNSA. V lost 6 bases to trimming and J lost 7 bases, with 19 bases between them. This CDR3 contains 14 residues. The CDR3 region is CASSYPWGSGEQYF. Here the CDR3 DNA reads TGTGCCAGCAGTTACCCATGGGGGTCGGGAGAGCAGTACTTC. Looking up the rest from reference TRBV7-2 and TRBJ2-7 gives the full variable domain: GAGVSQSPSNKVTEKGKDVELRCDPISGHTALYWYRQSLGQGLEFLIYFQGNSAPDKSGLPSDRFSAERTGGSVSTLTIQRTQQEDSAVYLCASSYPWGSGEQYFGPGTRLTVT.

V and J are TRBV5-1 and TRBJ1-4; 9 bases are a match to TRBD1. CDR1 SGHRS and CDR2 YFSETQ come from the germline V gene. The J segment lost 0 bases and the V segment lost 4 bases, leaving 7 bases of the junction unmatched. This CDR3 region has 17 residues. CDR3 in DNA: TGCGCCAGCAGCCCAGGGACAGGGTTGACAACTAATGAAAAACTGTTTTTT. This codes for CASSPGTGLTTNEKLFF.

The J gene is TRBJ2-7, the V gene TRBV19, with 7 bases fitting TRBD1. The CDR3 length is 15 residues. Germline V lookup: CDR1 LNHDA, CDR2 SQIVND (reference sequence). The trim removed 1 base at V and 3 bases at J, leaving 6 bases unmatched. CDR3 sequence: CASSIAPGGVYEQYF. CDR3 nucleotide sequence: TGTGCCAGTAGTATAGCCCCAGGGGGTGTCTACGAGCAGTACTTC. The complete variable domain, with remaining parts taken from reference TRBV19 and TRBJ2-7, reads DGGITQSPKYLFRKEGQNVTLSCEQNLNHDAMYWYRQDPGQGLRLIYYSQIVNDFQKGDIAEGYSVSREKKESFPLTVTSAQKNPTAFYLCASSIAPGGVYEQYFGPGTRLTVT.

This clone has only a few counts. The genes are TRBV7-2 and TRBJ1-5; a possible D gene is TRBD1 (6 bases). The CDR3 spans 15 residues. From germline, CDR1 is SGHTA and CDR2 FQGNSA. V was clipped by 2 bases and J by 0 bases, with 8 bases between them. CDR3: CASSLQGYSNQPQHF. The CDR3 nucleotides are TGTGCCAGCAGCTTACAGGGGTATAGCAATCAGCCCCAGCATTTT. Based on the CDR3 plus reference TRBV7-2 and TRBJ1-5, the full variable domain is GAGVSQSPSNKVTEKGKDVELRCDPISGHTALYWYRQSLGQGLEFLIYFQGNSAPDKSGLPSDRFSAERTGGSVSTLTIQRTQQEDSAVYLCASSLQGYSNQPQHFGDGTRLSIL.

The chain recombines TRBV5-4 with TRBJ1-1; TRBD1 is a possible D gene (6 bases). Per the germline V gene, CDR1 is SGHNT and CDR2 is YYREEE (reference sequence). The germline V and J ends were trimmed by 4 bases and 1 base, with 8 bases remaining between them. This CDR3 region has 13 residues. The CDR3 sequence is CASSQDRNTEAFF. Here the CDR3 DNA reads TGTGCCAGCAGCCAGGACAGGAACACTGAAGCTTTCTTT.

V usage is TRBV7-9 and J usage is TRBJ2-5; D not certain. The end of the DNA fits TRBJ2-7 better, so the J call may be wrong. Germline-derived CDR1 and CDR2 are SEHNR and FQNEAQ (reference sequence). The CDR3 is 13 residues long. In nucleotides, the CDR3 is TGTGCCAGCAGCTTAACGGGTACCTACGAGCAGTACTTC. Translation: CASSLTGTYEQYF.

The CDR3 loop is CASSLLQTSPNEQFF. CDR3 nucleotide sequence: TGCGCCAGCAGCTTGTTACAGACTAGCCCCAATGAGCAGTTCTTC. The chain joins TRBV5-1 to TRBJ2-1, with 7 positions matching TRBD2. CDR3 length equals 15 residues. The germline V gene encodes CDR1 SGHRS and CDR2 YFSETQ. V lost 1 base, J lost 6 bases, and 7 bases stayed unmatched.

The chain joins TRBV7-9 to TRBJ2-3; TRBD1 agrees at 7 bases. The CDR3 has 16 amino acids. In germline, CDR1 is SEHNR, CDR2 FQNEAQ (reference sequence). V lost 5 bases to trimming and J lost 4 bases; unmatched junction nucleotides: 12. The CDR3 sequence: CASSPRTGEGPDTQYF. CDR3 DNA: TGTGCCAGCAGCCCTAGAACAGGGGAAGGACCAGATACGCAGTATTTT. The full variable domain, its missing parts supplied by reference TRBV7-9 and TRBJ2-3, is DTGVSQNPRHKITKRGQNVTFRCDPISEHNRLYWYRQTLGQGPEFLTYFQNEAQLEKSRLLSDRFSAERPKGSFSTLEIQRTEQGDSAMYLCASSPRTGEGPDTQYFGPGTRLTVL.